Included here is one T cell receptor beta chain sequence, with context. Its specificity is not known. This specimen belongs to a study of cytomegalovirus exposure and HLA in healthy donors. The primer mix had 60 Vbeta and 13 Jbeta primers. How the authors handled the data: An analysis that came later counted around 80 million unique TCR beta chains, approximately 12 million shared. The assay was immunoSEQ multiplex PCR, and TCRdb's table has in-frame clones only and misses some. That table furnishes V, J and clone size, whereas the DNA furnished D and trimming. The table shows some 170,000 clones, with approximately 80% occurring only once. General study points: Reported performance of the classifier showed diagnosis of cytomegalovirus status with high specificity and sensitivity.

Sequencing was carried out using PBMCs. This TCR came from a man aged 18 to 29 in good health and CMV-seropositive.

The CDR3: CASSPTGLRKLFF. CDR3 bases: TGTGCCAGCAGCCCCACGGGTTTGCGAAAACTGTTTTTT. V gene TRBV7-6 combines with J gene TRBJ1-4; D call uncertain. CDR3 length: 13 amino acids. Germline V gene data show CDR1 as SGHVS and CDR2 as FNYEAQ. The ends were cut back, 5 bases at V and 10 bases at J, with 14 bases in the middle.